One sample yielded the 29 T cell receptor beta chains listed below, sequenced in a study of blood T cell repertoires in COVID-19. TCRdb's copy holds only in-frame clones and misses some; the assay was immunoSEQ multiplex PCR. The data show about 440,000 clones, more than 70% seen once. The sequenced sample consisted of peripheral blood. All receptors come from a woman in her forties or fifties with COVID-19, enrolled during active disease.

This clone was counted a few times. The chain has TRBV24-1 and TRBJ1-4, with 7 bases identical to TRBD1. V lost 4 bases to trimming and J lost 4 bases; unmatched junction nucleotides: 5. Germline V gene data show CDR1 as KGHDR and CDR2 as SFDVKD. The CDR3 totals 15 residues. CDR3 loop: CATSDTGEDNEKLFF. The CDR3 nucleotides read TGTGCCACCAGTGACACAGGGGAGGATAATGAAAAACTGTTTTTT.

The chain joins TRBV19 to TRBJ2-3, with 8 bases matching TRBD2. J gave up 0 bases and V 5 bases, and 4 bases lay outside the gene matches. The germline CDR1 and CDR2 sequences are LNHDA and SQIVND (reference sequence). The CDR3 is made up of 15 amino acids. The CDR3 loop reads CASSGSGGSTDTQYF. The CDR3 bases are TGTGCCAGTAGTGGAAGCGGGGGCAGCACAGATACGCAGTATTTT. The full variable domain, rest sourced from reference TRBV19 and TRBJ2-3, is DGGITQSPKYLFRKEGQNVTLSCEQNLNHDAMYWYRQDPGQGLRLIYYSQIVNDFQKGDIAEGYSVSREKKESFPLTVTSAQKNPTAFYLCASSGSGGSTDTQYFGPGTRLTVL.

The rearrangement uses TRBV5-8 and TRBJ1-2, with D uncertain. Trimming removed 3 bases at V and 5 bases at J, with 11 bases between. This CDR3 contains 13 residues. Germline assignment: CDR1 SGHTS and CDR2 YDEGEE. CDR3 amino acids: CASSSRGTYGYTF. The CDR3, as DNA: TGTGCCAGCAGCTCACGGGGTACTTATGGCTACACCTTC.

The J gene is TRBJ2-7, the V gene TRBV4-2; 10 nucleotides match TRBD2. CDR1 is LGHNA and CDR2 is YNFKEQ in the germline V gene. Trimming at V came to 1 base and at J to 2 bases, leaving 14 bases not matched to a gene. The length of the CDR3 is 19 residues. The CDR3 DNA sequence: TGTGCCAGCAGCCAAGGGGGCGGGCTAGCGGGGGCGCCAGCCTACGAGCAGTACTTC. Translated: CASSQGGGLAGAPAYEQYF.

This clone turned up a few times. The rearrangement joins TRBV2 to TRBJ1-6; D unresolved. V lost 6 bases to trimming and J lost 12 bases, with 9 bases between them. The CDR3 runs 11 residues. CDR1 and CDR2 (germline): SNHLY, FYNNEI. CDR3: CASSLGGPLHF. CDR3 coding DNA: TGTGCCAGCAGCCTCGGCGGACCCCTCCACTTT. The full variable domain, with the rest looked up from reference TRBV2 and TRBJ1-6, is EPEVTQTPSHQVTQMGQEVILRCVPISNHLYFYWYRQILGQKVEFLVSFYNNEISEKSEIFDDQFSVERPDGSNFTLKIRSTKLEDSAMYFCASSLGGPLHFGNGTRLTVT.

The V gene is TRBV12-3 or TRBV12-4, the J gene TRBJ1-1; TRBD1 is a possible D gene (5 bases). The CDR3 has 13 residues. V was clipped by 4 bases and J by 8 bases, with 14 bases between them. The CDR3 reads CASSSQPRTEAFF. The CDR3 nucleotides are TGTGCCAGCAGTTCCCAGCCTCGGACAGAAGCTTTCTTT.

V usage is TRBV6-1 and J usage is TRBJ1-5; D gene uncertain. Germline loops: CDR1 MNHNS, CDR2 SASEGT. CDR3 size: 17 residues. The ends were cut back, 2 bases at V and 5 bases at J, with 19 bases in the middle. The CDR3 region has the DNA TGTGCCAGCAGTGAATTTTGGGGAGTTGGAGAATATCAGCCCCAGCATTTT. Amino acid sequence: CASSEFWGVGEYQPQHF.

The chain is built from TRBV15 and TRBJ1-3, with 8 bases aligning to TRBD1. J lost 6 bases, V lost 0 bases, and 4 bases had no gene match. In germline, CDR1 is LNHNV, CDR2 YYDKDF (reference sequence). The CDR3 extends over 15 amino acids. In DNA, the CDR3 is TGTGCCACCAGCAGAGACAGGGGGCACGAAAACACCATATATTTT. Its protein product is CATSRDRGHENTIYF. Full variable domain (missing parts from reference TRBV15 and TRBJ1-3): DAMVIQNPRYQVTQFGKPVTLSCSQTLNHNVMYWYQQKSSQAPKLLFHYYDKDFNNEADTPDNFQSRRPNTSFCFLDIRSPGLGDTAMYLCATSRDRGHENTIYFGEGSWLTVV.

The chain couples TRBV5-1 to TRBJ2-7, with 7 nucleotides matching TRBD2. Trimming at V came to 2 bases and at J to 0 bases, leaving 5 bases not matched to a gene. Germline CDR1 and CDR2: SGHRS and YFSETQ. The CDR3 is 15 amino acids. CDR3 nucleotides: TGCGCCAGCAGCTTATTCCGGGGGGACTCCTACGAGCAGTACTTC. It codes for CASSLFRGDSYEQYF. Supplemented by reference TRBV5-1 and TRBJ2-7, the full variable domain reads KAGVTQTPRYLIKTRGQQVTLSCSPISGHRSVSWYQQTPGQGLQFLFEYFSETQRNKGNFPGRFSGRQFSNSRSEMNVSTLELGDSALYLCASSLFRGDSYEQYFGPGTRLTVT.

This chain joins TRBV6-5 and TRBJ1-4; D not resolved. The CDR3 has 14 amino acids. The germline gives CDR1 MNHEY, CDR2 SVGAGI. The ends were cut back, 6 bases at V and 1 base at J, with 9 bases in the middle. CDR3 DNA sequence: TGTGCCAGCAGGAACAGAGAAACTAATGAAAAACTGTTTTTT. This encodes CASRNRETNEKLFF.

The V call is TRBV25-1, the J call TRBJ1-6; D unresolved. This CDR3 is 15 amino acids long. Germline CDR1 MGHDK, CDR2 SYGVNS. Trimming removed 6 bases at V and 9 bases at J, with 18 bases between. The CDR3 region has the DNA TGTGCCAGCAGGGCCCCCGAGGTCCTAGGTTCACCCCTCCACTTT. This encodes CASRAPEVLGSPLHF.

This clone was seen once. The chain combines TRBV24-1 with TRBJ2-5; 12 nucleotides line up with TRBD1. V lost 4 bases and J lost 4; bases outside the gene matches: 6. Germline V gives CDR1 KGHDR, CDR2 SFDVKD. CDR3 length: 16 residues. The CDR3 DNA sequence: TGTGCCACCAGTGACCCTGGGACAGGGGGCCGAGAGACCCAGTACTTC. Translating it yields CATSDPGTGGRETQYF.

This clone was detected only once. The chain carries TRBV9 and TRBJ1-2; no clear D gene. This CDR3 is 13 amino acids long. Trimming stripped 4 bases from V and 5 bases from J, with 12 bases between. Germline CDR1 and CDR2: SGDLS and YYNGEE. The CDR3, as DNA: TGTGCCAGCAGCCACACGGGAGGGTATGGCTACACCTTC. The encoded protein is CASSHTGGYGYTF.

The CDR3 DNA sequence: TGTGCCAGCAGCTTCTTCCGGGACAGGGGTGAGGGCTACACCTTC. This gives the protein CASSFFRDRGEGYTF. The chain carries TRBV7-2 and TRBJ1-2, with TRBD1 matching 10 bases. The CDR3 totals 15 residues. CDR1 SGHTA and CDR2 FQGNSA come from the germline V gene. J was trimmed by 8 bases and V by 3 bases; bases with no gene match: 9.

The J gene is TRBJ1-5, the V gene TRBV12-3 or TRBV12-4; D unclear. With 3 bases removed from V and 9 bases from J, the gap between germline ends came to 9 bases. CDR3 size: 12 residues. The CDR3 loop is CASSFTAGPQHF. The CDR3 DNA follows: TGTGCCAGCAGTTTCACCGCAGGGCCCCAGCATTTT.

This clone was seen more than once but under ten times. V gene TRBV6-5 combines with J gene TRBJ1-5; TRBD1 is a possible D gene (6 bases). This CDR3 is 12 amino acids long. The V gene's germline CDR1 is MNHEY and CDR2 SVGAGI. The V gene lost 7 bases and the J gene lost 5 bases, with 9 bases spanning the gap. CDR3 residues: CASKQGDQPQHF. The DNA for the CDR3 is TGTGCCAGCAAACAGGGTGATCAGCCCCAGCATTTT.

The chain uses TRBV18 and TRBJ2-3, with D perhaps TRBD2 (6 bases). V was trimmed by 2 bases and J by 5 bases, leaving 11 bases between them. The germline V gene has CDR1 KGHSH and CDR2 LQKENI. This CDR3 contains 14 residues. This chain's CDR3 is CASSPGGPGDTQYF. Here the CDR3 DNA reads TGTGCCAGCTCACCAGGAGGGCCCGGAGATACGCAGTATTTT.

Concerning this clone itself: Other DNA variants within this sample encode the same CDR3. The chain couples TRBV30 to TRBJ1-1; 9 nucleotides line up with TRBD1. The junction had 1 base not matched to a gene; V was cut back by 0 bases and J by 5 bases. From germline, CDR1 is GTSNPN and CDR2 SVGIG (reference sequence). There are 13 residues in the CDR3. This CDR3 is CAWSVDRGTEAFF. In DNA, the CDR3 is TGTGCCTGGAGTGTAGACAGGGGGACTGAAGCTTTCTTT.

The CDR3: CASSPPDRGSAEKLFF. DNA of the CDR3: TGTGCCAGCTCACCACCCGACAGGGGGTCGGCGGAAAAACTGTTTTTT. J is TRBJ1-4 and V is TRBV18, with 9 bases matching TRBD1. The CDR3 is made up of 16 amino acids. Germline CDR1 is KGHSH and CDR2 is LQKENI. Germline trimming cut 0 bases from V and 8 bases from J; bases unmatched to any gene: 7.

The chain has TRBV6-5 and TRBJ1-2; 8 bases match TRBD1. Germline CDR1 and CDR2: MNHEY and SVGAGI. The CDR3 totals 12 residues. V lost 2 bases, J lost 8 bases, and 1 base stayed unmatched. CDR3 in amino acids: CASSYGTGGYTF. Written as DNA, the CDR3 is TGTGCCAGCAGTTACGGGACAGGAGGCTACACCTTC.

V usage is TRBV2 and J usage is TRBJ2-3, with 7 bases identical to TRBD1. Germline V gene lookup returns CDR1 SNHLY and CDR2 FYNNEI. The length of the CDR3 is 16 residues. The trim removed 3 bases at V and 9 bases at J, leaving 15 bases unmatched. CDR3 DNA: TGTGCCAGCAGTGACACTGGGACAGTGAGGAGGTGGACGCAGTATTTT. Translation: CASSDTGTVRRWTQYF.

The CDR3 loop reads CASSIVQGVDEQFF. The CDR3 bases are TGTGCCAGTAGTATAGTTCAGGGGGTAGATGAGCAGTTCTTC. The chain employs TRBV19 and TRBJ2-1; 7 bases are a match to TRBD1. The CDR3 has 14 residues. CDR1 and CDR2 (germline): LNHDA, SQIVND (reference sequence). Unmatched junction bases numbered 5, after V lost 1 base and J lost 8 bases.

This chain joins TRBV5-4 and TRBJ1-4; D uncertain. The germline V gene encodes CDR1 SGHNT and CDR2 YYREEE (reference sequence). This CDR3 is 13 amino acids long. V lost 7 bases, J lost 5 bases, and 12 bases lay in between. The CDR3 DNA follows: TGTGCCAGCGCGATGGGCCCCAATGAAAAACTGTTTTTT. Amino acid sequence: CASAMGPNEKLFF.

This clone showed up just once. CDR3 sequence reads: CASSLPGDGYTF. Written as DNA, the CDR3 is TGTGCCAGCAGCCTACCCGGGGATGGCTACACCTTC. The rearrangement uses TRBV7-2 and TRBJ1-2; D gene unclear. Between the trimmed V and J ends, which lost 5 bases and 6 bases, there was a span of 10 bases. Germline V CDR1 and CDR2: SGHTA, FQGNSA. CDR3 length equals 12 residues.

This clone was detected a few times. Distinct nucleotide sequences in the sample also encode this CDR3. The chain employs TRBV5-1 and TRBJ2-1; weak D call: TRBD2 (6 bases). The CDR3 is 14 amino acids. V was cut by 3 bases and J by 4 bases, with 11 bases left in between. CDR1 SGHRS and CDR2 YFSETQ come from the germline V gene. CDR3 residues: CASSSEAGYNEQFF. In DNA form, the CDR3 reads TGCGCCAGCAGCTCTGAGGCGGGGTACAATGAGCAGTTCTTC.

The chain carries TRBV12-2 and TRBJ1-3. TRBV12-2 is termed a pseudogene. CDR3 length: 17 residues. The CDR3 here is CASRLALSVISGNTIYF. The CDR3 DNA is TGTGCAAGTCGCTTAGCGCTAAGCGTCATCTCTGGAAACACCATATATTTT.

This chain links TRBV6-5 with TRBJ1-6, with a tentative D call TRBD1 (5 bases). The germline V gene encodes CDR1 MNHEY and CDR2 SVGAGI. There are 15 residues in the CDR3. V was trimmed by 7 bases and J by 5 bases, leaving 15 bases between them. CDR3 nucleotides: TGTGCCAGCACCGCGAGTAGGGGTAATAATTCACCCCTCCACTTT. Translating it yields CASTASRGNNSPLHF.

V and J are TRBV12-3 or TRBV12-4 and TRBJ1-5; D not certain. The CDR3 spans 12 residues. Between the trimmed V and J ends, which lost 5 bases and 7 bases, there was a span of 9 bases. This chain's CDR3 is CASSLLRQPQHF. CDR3 DNA: TGTGCCAGCAGTCTCCTGCGGCAGCCCCAGCATTTT.

This sequence joins TRBV6-1 and TRBJ2-5; D perhaps matches TRBD2 (5 bases). The germline V gene encodes CDR1 MNHNS and CDR2 SASEGT. The CDR3 is made up of 14 amino acids. V was shortened by 2 bases and J by 4 bases, with 11 bases between the two germline ends. Here the CDR3 reads CASSELYGGETQYF. The CDR3 nucleotides read TGTGCCAGCAGTGAACTTTACGGAGGAGAGACCCAGTACTTC.